The entry below gives a single T cell receptor (beta chain) sequence along with its context. These data come from a study of blood T cell repertoires in COVID-19. V dropped 1 base and J dropped 6 bases, with 8 bases sitting between them. The CDR3 consists of 13 residues. Germline V gene lookup returns CDR1 SGHDN and CDR2 FVKESK. Under the authors' procedure: Amplification with reference gene primers provided the estimates of nucleated cell counts. TCRdb's copy holds only in-frame clones and misses some; the assay was immunoSEQ multiplex PCR. V and J calls and clone size come straight from that table; D and trimming were deduced from the DNA. The sample has a few hundred thousand clones, roughly nine tenths seen once; the top ten hold roughly 0.92%.

This receptor was obtained from a woman in her 40s who had recovered from COVID-19. The chain carries TRBV14 and TRBJ2-3, with TRBD2 as a possible D gene (6 bases). The sequenced sample consisted of peripheral blood. The CDR3 loop is CASSQVGGDTQYF. Here the CDR3 DNA reads TGTGCCAGCAGCCAAGTTGGGGGGGATACGCAGTATTTT.